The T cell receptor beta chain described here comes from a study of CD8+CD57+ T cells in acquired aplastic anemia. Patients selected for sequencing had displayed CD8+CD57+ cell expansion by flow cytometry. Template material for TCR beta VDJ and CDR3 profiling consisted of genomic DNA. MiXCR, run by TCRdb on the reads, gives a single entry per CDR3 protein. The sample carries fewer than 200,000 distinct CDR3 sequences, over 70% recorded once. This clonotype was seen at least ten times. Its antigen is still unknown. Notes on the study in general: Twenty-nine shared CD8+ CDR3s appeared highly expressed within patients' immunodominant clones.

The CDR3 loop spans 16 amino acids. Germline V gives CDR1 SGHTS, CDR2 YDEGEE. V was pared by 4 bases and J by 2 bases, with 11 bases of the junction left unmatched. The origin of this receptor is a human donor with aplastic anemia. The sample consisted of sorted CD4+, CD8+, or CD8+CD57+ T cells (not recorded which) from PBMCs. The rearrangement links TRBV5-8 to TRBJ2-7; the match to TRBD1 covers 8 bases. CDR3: CASSRPGQALTYEQYF. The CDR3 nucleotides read TGTGCCAGCAGCCGCCCGGGACAGGCACTTACCTACGAGCAGTACTTC. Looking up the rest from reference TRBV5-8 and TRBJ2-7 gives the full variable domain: EAGVTQSPTHLIKTRGQQATLRCSPISGHTSVYWYQQALGLGLQFLLWYDEGEERNRGNFPPRFSGRQFPNYSSELNVNALELEDSALYLCASSRPGQALTYEQYFGPGTRLTVT.